A single sample is the source of the 4 T cell receptor beta chains below, sequenced in a study of T-cell memory formation after mild COVID-19. TCRdb re-called the 5' RACE reads with MiXCR, one entry per CDR3 protein. Counted here are 300,000 to 350,000 distinct CDR3 sequences, 15% to 20% occurring once; the ten biggest clones make up under 25%. The material sequenced was PBMCs or a T cell subset sorted from them (not recorded which). Receptors originate from a man between 18 and 29 years old who had mild COVID-19 (a few samples of this study predate the infection). Cell type and time point are not known.

Only a few counts were recorded for this clonotype. The CDR3: CASSAGGASHPETQYF. CDR3 coding DNA: TGTGCCAGCAGCGCCGGAGGGGCCTCTCACCCAGAGACCCAGTACTTC. The chain recombines TRBV9 with TRBJ2-5, with D possibly being TRBD2 (6 bases). Per germline, CDR1 SGDLS and CDR2 YYNGEE. CDR3 size: 16 residues. Trimming cost V 3 bases and J 4 bases, with 19 bases left between them.

The chain uses TRBV5-1 and TRBJ2-1; perhaps TRBD2 as D (6 bases). Deletions cut 3 bases from V and 4 bases from J, with 14 bases between. Germline V lookup: CDR1 SGHRS, CDR2 YFSETQ. The CDR3 sequence is 15 residues long. CDR3: CASSSGGAGYNEQFF. For the CDR3, the DNA is TGCGCCAGCAGCTCCGGCGGGGCAGGGTACAATGAGCAGTTCTTC.

Many counts were recorded for this clonotype. The chain employs TRBV27 and TRBJ2-4; perhaps TRBD1 as D (6 bases). The CDR3 sequence is 14 residues long. Germline assignment: CDR1 MNHEY and CDR2 SMNVEV (reference sequence). V was clipped by 3 bases and J by 5 bases, with 11 bases between them. Here the CDR3 reads CASSFTGTENIQYF. The CDR3, as DNA: TGTGCCAGCAGTTTTACAGGGACGGAAAACATTCAGTACTTC.

This clonotype was counted only a few times. As DNA, the CDR3 is TGTGCCAGCTCACCAACGACTAGCGGGGGATACTACAATGAGCAGTTCTTC. Encoded protein: CASSPTTSGGYYNEQFF. J is TRBJ2-1 and V is TRBV18; 12 nucleotides match TRBD2. Germline trimming cut 2 bases from V and 3 bases from J; bases unmatched to any gene: 5. This CDR3 has 17 amino acids. The germline gives CDR1 KGHSH, CDR2 LQKENI.